The clone carrying this T cell receptor (beta chain) has ten or more counts. Its antigen is unknown. The CDR3 end falls 3 residues outside the read, so it is completed with the germline J gene. V was cut by 2 bases and J by 3 bases, with 13 bases left in between. CDR1 is GTSNPN and CDR2 is SVGIG in the germline V gene (reference sequence). The CDR3 length is 14 residues. These data come from a study of T cell clonality in common variable immunodeficiency. TCRdb keeps only in-frame clones here, not all; method: immunoSEQ multiplex PCR. The repertoire yields some 32,000 clones, none seen only once; the top ten contain about 4.5%. The study, taken as a whole, reports: Fewer TCRbeta clones were shared among CVID subjects than controls. What drives increased CVID clonality needs T cell subpopulation sequencing.

The TCR originated in a person aged 18-70 years in good health. This sequence joins TRBV30 and TRBJ1-2, with TRBD1 as a possible D gene (6 bases). Specimen: peripheral blood mononuclear cells. The CDR3 loop is CAWSRQGMDYGYTF. CDR3 bases read: TGTGCCTGGAGTCGGCAGGGGATGGACTATGGC.